This T cell receptor beta chain comes out of a study of blood T cells in healthy people across ages. Study-wide context: Researchers report that template switching captured about one barcoded beta molecule per two T cells.

Sample-barcoded 5' priming and a J-beta primer mix drove a second PCR of about 6 to 12 cycles. TCRdb independently ran MiXCR on the 5' RACE reads; one entry per CDR3 protein. Counted here are about 580,000 distinct CDR3 sequences, 47% occurring once; the ten biggest clones make up about 26%. Every participating donor contributed roughly 10 milliliters of peripheral blood through a draw. CDR1 KGHDR and CDR2 SFDVKD come from the germline V gene. The V gene end was trimmed by 4 bases and the J gene end by 3 bases; junction bases not matched to a gene: 6. This CDR3 contains 16 residues. The sample holds a few counts of this clonotype.

The chain joins TRBV24-1 to TRBJ2-1; 9 nucleotides agree with TRBD2. Sample: blood. The origin of this receptor is a man at least 80 years old in good health. CDR3 in DNA: TGTGCCACCAGTGACGCACTAGCGGGTTACTACAATGAGCAGTTCTTC. It specifies CATSDALAGYYNEQFF.